The text below deals with one T cell receptor beta chain. What it recognizes is unknown. This specimen belongs to a study of cytomegalovirus exposure and HLA in healthy donors. Whole-study context: A preliminary data release comprised around 85 million unique TCRs obtained from HLA-typed donors.

PCR used 60 Vbeta primers and 13 Jbeta primers. Original handling: Later work found 80 million or so unique TCR beta chains, with 9.5 million to 11 million shared. Clones were sequenced by immunoSEQ multiplex PCR, and TCRdb holds only the in-frame ones, with some missing. V, J and clone size are taken as reported in that table, and D and trimming were inferred from the DNA itself. Of about 120,000 clones in the sample, more than 70% were seen once. This CDR3 contains 14 residues. The ends were cut back, 6 bases at V and 6 bases at J, with 17 bases in the middle. Germline loops: CDR1 SNHLY, CDR2 FYNNEI. Regarding the study as a whole: In the analysis, some V segments, TRBV6-2 and TRBV6-3 included, were excluded as indistinguishable. Sequencing likely generated an artifact that appeared as a cluster of highly shared sequence variants.

Material: PBMCs. The clonotype was recovered from a man under 40 in good health and CMV-seronegative. This rearrangement joins TRBV2 to TRBJ1-1; D is perhaps TRBD1 (6 bases). The DNA for the CDR3 is TGTGCCAGCAGCGCCATCGACAGGCGTGCTGAAGCTTTCTTT. Protein: CASSAIDRRAEAFF.